Shown below are 21 T cell receptor beta chains from a single sample sequenced in a study of T cell responses to AZD1222 COVID-19 vaccine. Assay: immunoSEQ multiplex PCR; the TCRdb copy retains only in-frame clones and omits some. Seen here are under 100,000 clones, roughly nine tenths observed once, and the top ten hold roughly 4.8%. Sample: peripheral blood, taken on day 0 of AZD1222 vaccination. These receptors were collected from an adult in good health.

The genes are TRBV9 and TRBJ2-2, with 7 bases aligning to TRBD2. This CDR3 contains 16 residues. The junction had 2 bases not matched to a gene; V was cut back by 0 bases and J by 0 bases. Germline lookup yields CDR1 SGDLS and CDR2 YYNGEE. The DNA for the CDR3 is TGTGCCAGCAGCGTAGATCGGGGGGCGAACACCGGGGAGCTGTTTTTT. Protein sequence: CASSVDRGANTGELFF. Full variable domain (remainder filled in from reference TRBV9 and TRBJ2-2): DSGVTQTPKHLITATGQRVTLRCSPRSGDLSVYWYQQSLDQGLQFLIQYYNGEERAKGNILERFSAQQFPDLHSELNLSSLELGDSALYFCASSVDRGANTGELFFGEGSRLTVL.

The rearrangement links TRBV6-1 to TRBJ2-2; D is unresolved. CDR3 length equals 19 residues. V dropped 2 bases and J dropped 4 bases, with 23 bases sitting between them. Germline values: CDR1 MNHNS, CDR2 SASEGT. CDR3 protein: CASSEPGPPRAIGTGELFF. CDR3 bases: TGTGCCAGCAGTGAACCCGGGCCACCTCGAGCGATAGGCACCGGGGAGCTGTTTTTT.

This clone appeared once. This rearrangement joins TRBV5-6 to TRBJ1-4; D is ambiguous. The CDR3 runs to 15 residues. CDR1 and CDR2 (germline): SGHDT, YYEEEE. V gave up 0 bases and J gave up 8 bases, with 14 bases separating them. In DNA form, the CDR3 reads TGTGCCAGCAGCTTGGTTGGCCTGGCGGGGGAAAAACTGTTTTTT. It yields the protein CASSLVGLAGEKLFF.

The V and J genes are TRBV5-5 and TRBJ1-2; D is ambiguous. Germline values: CDR1 SGHKS, CDR2 YYEKEE (reference sequence). The length of the CDR3 is 14 residues. Deletions cut 0 bases from V and 1 base from J, with 7 bases between. The CDR3: CASSLAPLNYGYTF. The CDR3 DNA sequence: TGTGCCAGCAGCTTGGCCCCCCTTAACTATGGCTACACCTTC.

CDR3 DNA: TGTGCCAGCAAGGGGAACCTAAATCAGCCCCAGCATTTT. Its protein is CASKGNLNQPQHF. V is TRBV6-5 and J is TRBJ1-5; D possibly corresponds to TRBD1 (5 bases). Trimming pared 7 bases from V and 4 bases from J, leaving 11 bases between. Germline CDR1 and CDR2: MNHEY and SVGAGI. The CDR3 is 13 residues long.

The rearrangement joins TRBV5-4 to TRBJ1-1; 7 bases line up with TRBD1. There are 14 residues in the CDR3. Germline V gives CDR1 SGHNT, CDR2 YYREEE (reference sequence). The V and J ends lost 4 bases and 6 bases, in that order; junction bases with no gene match: 9. CDR3 nucleotides: TGTGCCAGCAGCGTATTAGGGCAGGGGGCTGAAGCTTTCTTT. Amino acids: CASSVLGQGAEAFF. Supplemented by reference TRBV5-4 and TRBJ1-1, the full variable domain reads ETGVTQSPTHLIKTRGQQVTLRCSSQSGHNTVSWYQQALGQGPQFIFQYYREEENGRGNFPPRFSGLQFPNYSSELNVNALELDDSALYLCASSVLGQGAEAFFGQGTRLTVV.

The chain uses TRBV9 and TRBJ1-2, with D unresolved. The CDR3 is 14 residues long. Germline V gives CDR1 SGDLS, CDR2 YYNGEE. V was trimmed by 0 bases and J by 2 bases, leaving 8 bases between them. The CDR3 is CASSVDGTNYGYTF. For the CDR3, the DNA is TGTGCCAGCAGCGTAGACGGAACCAACTATGGCTACACCTTC.

This clone has just one count. The chain recombines TRBV29-1 with TRBJ1-6; 10 bases fit TRBD1. Germline lookup yields CDR1 SQVTM and CDR2 ANQGSEA. The CDR3 length is 13 residues. V shed 6 bases and J 8 bases; nucleotides not matched to a gene: 4. In DNA, the CDR3 is TGCAGCGTACGACAGGGGGCCCATTCACCCCTCCACTTT. Its translation: CSVRQGAHSPLHF.

The chain joins TRBV28 to TRBJ1-2; D is unclear. The CDR3 runs 15 residues. Germline CDR1 reads MDHEN; CDR2 reads SYDVKM. The V end was cut by 2 bases, the J end by 1 base, with 11 bases between. In nucleotides, the CDR3 is TGTGCCAGCAGTTTAGAGTCTGGGGTTAACTATGGCTACACCTTC. Protein sequence: CASSLESGVNYGYTF.

In this sample, this clone turned up once. The genes are TRBV15 and TRBJ1-2, with D tentatively TRBD1 (5 bases). The CDR3 contains 15 residues. V lost 0 bases and J lost 4, with 12 bases in between. The germline V gene has CDR1 LNHNV and CDR2 YYDKDF (reference sequence). Written as DNA, the CDR3 is TGTGCCACCAGCAGAGAGGGGACCAGTGTCTATGGCTACACCTTC. Translating it yields CATSREGTSVYGYTF.

The V call is TRBV21-1, the J call TRBJ1-5. TRBV21-1 represents a pseudogene. This CDR3 has 16 amino acids. CDR3: CASSKARVRGNQPQHF. CDR3 bases: TGTGCCAGCAGCAAAGCGAGGGTCAGAGGCAATCAGCCCCAGCATTTT.

This chain joins TRBV3-1 (or the pseudogene TRBV3-2) and TRBJ1-6, with a weak D call TRBD1 (5 bases). The CDR3 sequence is 18 residues long. The germline V gene encodes CDR1 LGHDT and CDR2 YNNKEL (reference sequence). Deletions cut 2 bases from V and 2 bases from J, with 16 bases between. CDR3 DNA sequence: TGTGCCAGCAGCCAATCCCGGGGGGAGAAGGCCTATAATTCACCCCTCCACTTT. Amino acids: CASSQSRGEKAYNSPLHF.

This rearrangement joins TRBV11-2 to TRBJ1-1, with D maybe TRBD1 (6 bases). V lost 1 base and J 1 base, leaving 10 bases between the germline ends. Germline CDR1 reads SGHAT; CDR2 reads FQNNGV. This CDR3 contains 15 residues. For the CDR3, the DNA is TGTGCCAGCAGCTTAGTTCGGGGGCGGAACACTGAAGCTTTCTTT. It yields the protein CASSLVRGRNTEAFF.

The V and J genes are TRBV5-4 and TRBJ1-1; 7 bases match TRBD1. Per germline, CDR1 SGHNT and CDR2 YYREEE (reference sequence). Unmatched junction bases numbered 11, after V lost 1 base and J lost 5 bases. CDR3 length: 16 residues. CDR3: CASSLRSRAGGTEAFF. CDR3 sequence (DNA): TGTGCCAGCAGCTTGAGGTCCCGGGCAGGGGGAACTGAAGCTTTCTTT.

This clone was detected once. CDR3 nucleotide sequence: TGTGCCAGCAGCTTAGTGGGTGAGTGGAGCACAGATACGCAGTATTTT. Its translation is CASSLVGEWSTDTQYF. This rearrangement joins TRBV7-9 to TRBJ2-3, with no clear D. V was shortened by 1 base and J by 0 bases, with 11 bases between the two germline ends. The length of the CDR3 is 16 residues. CDR1 and CDR2 (germline): SEHNR, FQNEAQ (reference sequence).

V and J are TRBV5-1 and TRBJ2-6; the D call may be TRBD1 or TRBD2 (5 bases each). The V end was cut by 0 bases, the J end by 0 bases, with 10 bases between. This CDR3 comprises 17 residues. The germline CDR1 and CDR2 sequences are SGHRS and YFSETQ. The CDR3 reads CASSLGDPRSGANVLTF. The CDR3 DNA follows: TGCGCCAGCAGCTTGGGGGACCCGCGCTCTGGGGCCAACGTCCTGACTTTC.

The rearrangement links TRBV19 to TRBJ1-4; maybe TRBD1 (5 bases). Germline V lookup: CDR1 LNHDA, CDR2 SQIVND (reference sequence). The CDR3 totals 15 residues. The V and J ends lost 6 bases and 8 bases respectively, with 19 bases between them. The CDR3 DNA follows: TGTGCCAGTAGCAGCCTGTCGGGGGGAGACGAAAAACTGTTTTTT. It yields the protein CASSSLSGGDEKLFF.

V gene TRBV6-1 combines with J gene TRBJ1-2; no clear D. The V end was cut by 0 bases, the J end by 8 bases, with 13 bases between. The CDR3 covers 14 residues. Germline V gives CDR1 MNHNS, CDR2 SASEGT. CDR3 amino acids: CASSEALQKGGYTF. The CDR3 nucleotides read TGTGCCAGCAGTGAAGCGCTTCAAAAAGGAGGCTACACCTTC.

In nucleotides, the CDR3 is TGTGCCAGCAGCTTGGGGGGATCCTACGAGCAGTACTTC. This codes for CASSLGGSYEQYF. This sequence joins TRBV11-3 and TRBJ2-7; TRBD2 might be the D (6 bases). Germline V gene data show CDR1 as SGHNT and CDR2 as YENEEA. This CDR3 spans 13 amino acids. V lost 3 bases to trimming and J lost 1 base, with 7 bases between them.

The genes are TRBV7-2 and TRBJ2-5, with 14 bases that match TRBD2. The V segment lost 7 bases and the J segment 3 bases; nucleotides outside the gene matches: 4. The CDR3 covers 15 residues. Looked up from germline, CDR1 is SGHTA and CDR2 is FQGNSA. The CDR3 sequence: CASNSGLAGEETQYF. The DNA of the CDR3 is TGTGCCAGCAACTCGGGACTAGCGGGAGAAGAGACCCAGTACTTC.

The chain carries TRBV7-2 and TRBJ2-7, with 12 positions matching TRBD2. V lost 5 bases to trimming and J lost 2 bases; unmatched junction nucleotides: 4. The CDR3 covers 15 residues. From germline, CDR1 is SGHTA and CDR2 FQGNSA. The CDR3 spells CASSPTSGGTYEQYF. The CDR3 coding sequence is TGTGCCAGCAGCCCGACTAGCGGGGGAACCTACGAGCAGTACTTC. Together with reference TRBV7-2 and TRBJ2-7, the CDR3 gives the full variable domain: GAGVSQSPSNKVTEKGKDVELRCDPISGHTALYWYRQSLGQGLEFLIYFQGNSAPDKSGLPSDRFSAERTGGSVSTLTIQRTQQEDSAVYLCASSPTSGGTYEQYFGPGTRLTVT.